A selection of T cell receptor beta chains follows, all from one sample in a study of T cell responses to AZD1222 COVID-19 vaccine. The repertoire was sequenced with immunoSEQ multiplex PCR; TCRdb's copy has only in-frame clones and lacks some. This table has about 100,000 clones, around 87% appearing once. This specimen consisted of peripheral blood, obtained 28 days after the second AZD1222 dose. Every receptor here comes from an adult who received the AZD1222 COVID-19 vaccine. Both conserved end residues are trimmed from each CDR3.

v_call: TRBV15; j_call: TRBJ2-1; cdr3_aa: ATSPRLAGVYNEQF
v_call: TRBV9; j_call: TRBJ2-2; cdr3_aa: ASSFREGANTGELF
v_call: TRBV6-4; j_call: TRBJ2-3; cdr3_aa: ASSEASGGATDTQY
v_call: TRBV28; j_call: TRBJ2-1; cdr3_aa: ASSLWPASGEQF
v_call: TRBV19; j_call: TRBJ2-4; cdr3_aa: ASSMLAKNIQY
v_call: TRBV19; j_call: TRBJ1-1; cdr3_aa: ASSRSGRPMNTEAF
v_call: TRBV5-1; j_call: TRBJ1-6; cdr3_aa: ASSPGDRAFSPLH
v_call: TRBV27; j_call: TRBJ2-7; cdr3_aa: ASSFVGSDEQY
v_call: TRBV28; j_call: TRBJ2-7; cdr3_aa: ASSWTSESYEQY
v_call: TRBV21-1; j_call: TRBJ2-7; cdr3_aa: ASSNSWTCLWEQY
v_call: TRBV30; j_call: TRBJ2-2; cdr3_aa: AWDRVNTGELF
v_call: TRBV9; j_call: TRBJ2-2; cdr3_aa: ASSPGTSGRTGELF
v_call: TRBV2; j_call: TRBJ2-2; cdr3_aa: ASIPRINSGELF
v_call: TRBV28; j_call: TRBJ2-2; cdr3_aa: ASIPGTANTGELF
v_call: TRBV11-2; j_call: TRBJ2-5; cdr3_aa: ASSLSHQETQY
v_call: TRBV24-1; j_call: TRBJ2-5; cdr3_aa: ATSGAGGETQY
v_call: TRBV2; j_call: TRBJ1-2; cdr3_aa: ASTEEGGGGYT
v_call: TRBV7-9; j_call: TRBJ2-1; cdr3_aa: ASSPRSSIKHNEQF
v_call: TRBV19; j_call: TRBJ1-1; cdr3_aa: ASSGQGGDTAF
v_call: TRBV29-1; j_call: TRBJ2-7; cdr3_aa: SVLGTHRYEQY
v_call: TRBV27; j_call: TRBJ2-7; cdr3_aa: ASNSPRGTPDSEQY
v_call: TRBV2; j_call: TRBJ1-4; cdr3_aa: ASSDTRQNEKLF
v_call: TRBV27; j_call: TRBJ1-6; cdr3_aa: ASSPQLTGVSPLH
v_call: TRBV11-1; j_call: TRBJ2-2; cdr3_aa: ASSPGLAELF
v_call: TRBV7-3; j_call: TRBJ2-1; cdr3_aa: ASSSGGVNEQF
v_call: TRBV9; j_call: TRBJ2-7; cdr3_aa: ASSVSGGYEQY
v_call: TRBV27; j_call: TRBJ2-1; cdr3_aa: ASRSIGTPYNEQF
v_call: TRBV21-1; j_call: TRBJ1-4; cdr3_aa: ASSKVSGRNEKLF
v_call: TRBV10-2; j_call: TRBJ2-5; cdr3_aa: ASSYSGGYQETQY
v_call: TRBV4-1; j_call: TRBJ1-1; cdr3_aa: ASSPDSGRLANTEAF
v_call: TRBV6-1; j_call: TRBJ2-7; cdr3_aa: ASSVLAGANTYEQY
v_call: TRBV28; j_call: TRBJ1-3; cdr3_aa: ASTPPQGRHTIY
v_call: TRBV7-9; j_call: TRBJ2-7; cdr3_aa: ALGDPPPYEQY
v_call: TRBV3-1/TRBV3-2; j_call: TRBJ1-2; cdr3_aa: ASSQGHRPPYGYT
v_call: TRBV5-5; j_call: TRBJ1-5; cdr3_aa: ASSFQGTNQPQH
v_call: TRBV5-1; j_call: TRBJ2-2; cdr3_aa: ASSVSGPLTGELF
v_call: TRBV4-1; j_call: TRBJ2-1; cdr3_aa: ASSQPRQQQF
v_call: TRBV28; j_call: TRBJ1-5; cdr3_aa: ASSPTGRGSNQPQH
v_call: TRBV5-3; j_call: TRBJ1-4; cdr3_aa: ARSPYEKLF
v_call: TRBV30; j_call: TRBJ2-7; cdr3_aa: AWSETGLGEQY
v_call: TRBV7-2; j_call: TRBJ2-7; cdr3_aa: ASSPHGTHSYEQY
v_call: TRBV30; j_call: TRBJ1-1; cdr3_aa: AILGLKGTEAF
v_call: TRBV6-6; j_call: TRBJ2-7; cdr3_aa: ASGQRAPSYEQY
v_call: TRBV5-4; j_call: TRBJ1-5; cdr3_aa: ASSSGNGDQPQH
v_call: TRBV6-2/TRBV6-3; j_call: TRBJ2-7; cdr3_aa: ASSYLRTGGNGNYYEQY
v_call: TRBV9; j_call: TRBJ1-3; cdr3_aa: ASSVDGDGNTIY
v_call: TRBV9; j_call: TRBJ2-7; cdr3_aa: ASSVEARPYEQY
v_call: TRBV29-1; j_call: TRBJ2-1; cdr3_aa: SVGLAPSYNEQF
v_call: TRBV30; j_call: TRBJ2-3; cdr3_aa: AWSPYTSGRLFQLRRQY
v_call: TRBV3-1/TRBV3-2; j_call: TRBJ2-7; cdr3_aa: ASSQADFHGPYEQY
v_call: TRBV28; j_call: TRBJ2-7; cdr3_aa: ASSLSQEPYEQY
v_call: TRBV5-6; j_call: TRBJ2-3; cdr3_aa: ASSPRTGPISTDTQY
v_call: TRBV3-1/TRBV3-2; j_call: TRBJ2-2; cdr3_aa: ASSQGRTNTGELF
v_call: TRBV7-2; j_call: TRBJ2-5; cdr3_aa: ASSLSGTSGIRQETQY
v_call: TRBV11-2; j_call: TRBJ2-7; cdr3_aa: ASSSPRTGVKQY